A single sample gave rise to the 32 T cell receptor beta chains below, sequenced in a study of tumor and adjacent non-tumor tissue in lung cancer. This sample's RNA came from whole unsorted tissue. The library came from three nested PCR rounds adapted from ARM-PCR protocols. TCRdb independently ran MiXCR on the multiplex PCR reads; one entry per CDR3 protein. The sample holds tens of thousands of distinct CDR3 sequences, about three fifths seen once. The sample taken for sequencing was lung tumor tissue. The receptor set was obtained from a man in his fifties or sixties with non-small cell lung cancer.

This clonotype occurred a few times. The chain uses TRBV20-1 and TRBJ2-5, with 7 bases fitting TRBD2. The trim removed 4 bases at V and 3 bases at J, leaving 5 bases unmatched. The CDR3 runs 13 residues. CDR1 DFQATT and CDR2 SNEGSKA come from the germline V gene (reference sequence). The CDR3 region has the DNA TGCAGTGCTACGGGACTACCTGAAGAGACCCAGTACTTC. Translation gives CSATGLPEETQYF.

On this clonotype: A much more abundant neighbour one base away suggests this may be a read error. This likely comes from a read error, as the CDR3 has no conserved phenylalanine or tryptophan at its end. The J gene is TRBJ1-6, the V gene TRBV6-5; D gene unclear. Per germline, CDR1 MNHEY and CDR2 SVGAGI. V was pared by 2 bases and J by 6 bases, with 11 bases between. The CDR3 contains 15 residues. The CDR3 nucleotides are TGTGCCAGCAGTTACGGGCAGCTGCTTAATTCACCCCTCCACTAT. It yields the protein CASSYGQLLNSPLHY.

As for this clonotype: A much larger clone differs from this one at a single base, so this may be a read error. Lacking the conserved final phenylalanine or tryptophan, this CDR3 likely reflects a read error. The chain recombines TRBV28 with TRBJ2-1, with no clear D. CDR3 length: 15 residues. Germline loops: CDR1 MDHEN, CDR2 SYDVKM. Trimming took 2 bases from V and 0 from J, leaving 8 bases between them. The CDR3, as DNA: TGTGCCAGCAGTTTAACAGCAGGCTCCTACAATGAGCAGTTCTCC. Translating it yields CASSLTAGSYNEQFS.

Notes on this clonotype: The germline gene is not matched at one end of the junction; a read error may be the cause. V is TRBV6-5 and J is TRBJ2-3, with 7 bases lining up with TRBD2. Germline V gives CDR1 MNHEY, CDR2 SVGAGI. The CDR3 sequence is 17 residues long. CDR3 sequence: CASRYTREDGSTDTQYF. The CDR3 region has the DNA TGTGCCAGCCGTTACACCCGGGAGGACGGGAGCACAGATACGCAGTATTTT.

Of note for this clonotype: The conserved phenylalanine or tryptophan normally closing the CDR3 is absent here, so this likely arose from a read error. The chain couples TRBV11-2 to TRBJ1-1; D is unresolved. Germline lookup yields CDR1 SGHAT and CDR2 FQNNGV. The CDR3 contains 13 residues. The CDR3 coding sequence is TGCGCCAGCAGCTTGGACCGCGACACTGAAGCTTTCCTT. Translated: CASSLDRDTEAFL.

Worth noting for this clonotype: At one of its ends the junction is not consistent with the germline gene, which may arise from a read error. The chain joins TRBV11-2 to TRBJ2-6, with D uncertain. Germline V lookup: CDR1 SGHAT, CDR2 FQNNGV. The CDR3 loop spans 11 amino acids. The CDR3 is CACSSLNVLTF. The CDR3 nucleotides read TGTGCCTGCAGCTCCTTGAACGTCCTGACTTTC. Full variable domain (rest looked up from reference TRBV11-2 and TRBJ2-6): EAGVAQSPRYKIIEKRQSVAFWCNPISGHATLYWYQQILGQGPKLLIQFQNNGVVDDSQLPKDRFSAERLKGVDSTLKIQPAKLEDSAVYLCACSSLNVLTFGAGSRLTVL.

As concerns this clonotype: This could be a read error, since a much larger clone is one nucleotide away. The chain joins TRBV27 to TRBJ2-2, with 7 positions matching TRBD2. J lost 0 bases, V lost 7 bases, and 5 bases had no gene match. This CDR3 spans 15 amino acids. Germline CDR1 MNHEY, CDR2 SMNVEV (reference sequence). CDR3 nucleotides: TGTGCCAGCAATGAGGGACTACCGAACACCGGGGAGCTGTTTTTT. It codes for CASNEGLPNTGELFF.

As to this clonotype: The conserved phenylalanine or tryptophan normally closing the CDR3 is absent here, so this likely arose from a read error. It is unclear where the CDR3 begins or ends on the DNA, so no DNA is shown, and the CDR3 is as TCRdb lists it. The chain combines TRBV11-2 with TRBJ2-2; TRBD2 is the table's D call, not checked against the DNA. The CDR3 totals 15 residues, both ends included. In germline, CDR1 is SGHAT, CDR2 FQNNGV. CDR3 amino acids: CASSNQLWEPGELFS.

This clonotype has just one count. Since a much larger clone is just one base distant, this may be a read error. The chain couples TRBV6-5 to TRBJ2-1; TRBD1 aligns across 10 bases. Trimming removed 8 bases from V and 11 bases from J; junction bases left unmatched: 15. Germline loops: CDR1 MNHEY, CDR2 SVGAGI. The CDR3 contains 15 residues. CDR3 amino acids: CASSRGQGRKNKQFF. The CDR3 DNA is TGTGCCAGCTCTCGGGGACAGGGGCGAAAGAATAAGCAGTTCTTC.

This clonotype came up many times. CDR3 sequence: CASSSSGGAGNEQFF. CDR3 coding DNA: TGTGCCAGCAGTTCCAGCGGGGGGGCAGGCAATGAGCAGTTCTTC. The chain has TRBV28 and TRBJ2-1; 10 bases match TRBD2. The trim removed 4 bases at V and 6 bases at J, leaving 6 bases unmatched. The CDR3 consists of 15 residues. Germline CDR1 reads MDHEN; CDR2 reads SYDVKM.

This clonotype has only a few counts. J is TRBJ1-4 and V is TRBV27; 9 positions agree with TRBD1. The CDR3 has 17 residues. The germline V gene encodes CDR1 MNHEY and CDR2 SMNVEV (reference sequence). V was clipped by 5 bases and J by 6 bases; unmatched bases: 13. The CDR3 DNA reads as TGTGCCAGCAGTACCTCCCAGGACAGGGGCTGGGATGAAAAACTGTTTTTT. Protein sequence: CASSTSQDRGWDEKLFF.

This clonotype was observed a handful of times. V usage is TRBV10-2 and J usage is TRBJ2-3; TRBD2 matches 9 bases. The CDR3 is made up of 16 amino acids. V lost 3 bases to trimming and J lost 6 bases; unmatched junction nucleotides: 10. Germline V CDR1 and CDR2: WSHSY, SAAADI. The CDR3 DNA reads TGCGCCAGCAGTGAAACAGGCGGGAGGGTCGGGGATACGCAGTATTTT. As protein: CASSETGGRVGDTQYF.

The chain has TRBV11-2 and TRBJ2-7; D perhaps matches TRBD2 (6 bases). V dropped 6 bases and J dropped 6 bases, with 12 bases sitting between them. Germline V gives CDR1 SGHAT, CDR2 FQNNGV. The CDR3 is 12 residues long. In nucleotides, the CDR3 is TGTGCCAGCAGTTCGACTAGGGGCGAGCAGTACTTC. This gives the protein CASSSTRGEQYF.

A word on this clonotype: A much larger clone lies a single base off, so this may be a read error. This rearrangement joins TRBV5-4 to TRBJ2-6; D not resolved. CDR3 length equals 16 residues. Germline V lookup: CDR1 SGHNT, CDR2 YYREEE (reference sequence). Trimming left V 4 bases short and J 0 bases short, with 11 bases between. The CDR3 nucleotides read TGTGCCAGCAGCCTGATGTACTCCTCTGGGGCCAACGTCCTGACTTTC. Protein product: CASSLMYSSGANVLTF.

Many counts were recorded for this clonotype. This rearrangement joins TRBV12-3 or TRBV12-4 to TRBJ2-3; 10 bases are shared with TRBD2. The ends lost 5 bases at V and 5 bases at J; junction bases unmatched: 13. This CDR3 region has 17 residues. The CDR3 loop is CASSPFEAGGAGDTQYF. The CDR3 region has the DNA TGTGCCAGCAGTCCCTTCGAAGCGGGGGGGGCAGGAGATACGCAGTATTTT.

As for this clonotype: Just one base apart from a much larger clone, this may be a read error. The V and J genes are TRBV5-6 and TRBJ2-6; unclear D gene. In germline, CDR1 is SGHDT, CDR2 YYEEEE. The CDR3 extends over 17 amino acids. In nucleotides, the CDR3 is TGTGCCAACAGCTTGAGTCGGTACAACTCTGGGGCCAACGTCCTGACTTTC. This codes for CANSLSRYNSGANVLTF.

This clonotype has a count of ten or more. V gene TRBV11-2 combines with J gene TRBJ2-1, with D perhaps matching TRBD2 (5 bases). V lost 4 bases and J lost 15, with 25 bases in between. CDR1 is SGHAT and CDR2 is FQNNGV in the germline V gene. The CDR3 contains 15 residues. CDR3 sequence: CASSSFAVRPPGVFF. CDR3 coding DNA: TGTGCCAGCAGCTCCTTTGCCGTACGACCCCCCGGGGTGTTCTTC.

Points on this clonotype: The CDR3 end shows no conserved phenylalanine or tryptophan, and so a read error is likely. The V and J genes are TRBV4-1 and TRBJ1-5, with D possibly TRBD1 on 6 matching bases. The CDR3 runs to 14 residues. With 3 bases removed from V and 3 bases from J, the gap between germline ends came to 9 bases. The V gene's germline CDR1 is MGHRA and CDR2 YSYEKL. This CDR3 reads CASSHRTDNQPQHD. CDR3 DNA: TGCGCCAGCAGCCACCGGACAGACAATCAGCCCCAGCATGAT.

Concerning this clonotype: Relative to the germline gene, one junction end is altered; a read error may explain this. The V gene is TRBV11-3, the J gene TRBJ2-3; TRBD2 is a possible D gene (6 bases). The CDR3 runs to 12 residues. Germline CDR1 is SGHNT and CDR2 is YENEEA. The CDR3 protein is CAGSLAEDTQCF. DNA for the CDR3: TGTGCCGGCAGCTTAGCGGAAGATACGCAGTGTTTT.

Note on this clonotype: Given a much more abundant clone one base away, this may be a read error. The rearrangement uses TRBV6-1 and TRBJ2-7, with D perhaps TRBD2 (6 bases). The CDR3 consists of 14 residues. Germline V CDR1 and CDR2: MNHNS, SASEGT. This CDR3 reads CASSSFGTGYVQYF. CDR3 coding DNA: TGTGCCAGCAGCTCTTTCGGGACTGGCTACGTGCAGTACTTC.

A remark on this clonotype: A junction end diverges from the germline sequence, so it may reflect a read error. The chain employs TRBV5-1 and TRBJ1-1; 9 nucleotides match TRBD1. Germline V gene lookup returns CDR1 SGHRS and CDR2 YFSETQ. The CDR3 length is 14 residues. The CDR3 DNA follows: TGCGCCAGCAGCTCAAGGACAGGGGAGACTGAAGCTCTCTTT. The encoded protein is CASSSRTGETEALF. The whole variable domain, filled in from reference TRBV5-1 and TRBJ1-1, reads KAGVTQTPRYLIKTRGQQVTLSCSPISGHRSVSWYQQTPGQGLQFLFEYFSETQRNKGNFPGRFSGRQFSNSRSEMNVSTLELGDSALYLCASSSRTGETEALFGQGTRLTVV.

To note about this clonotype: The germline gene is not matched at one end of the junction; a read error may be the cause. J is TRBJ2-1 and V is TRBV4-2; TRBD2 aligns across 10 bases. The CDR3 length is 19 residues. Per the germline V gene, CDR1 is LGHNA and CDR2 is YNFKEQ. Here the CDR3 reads CASSQPMAGLAEYYKEQFF. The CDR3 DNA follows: TGTGCCAGCAGCCAACCCATGGCAGGACTAGCGGAATATTACAAAGAGCAGTTCTTC.

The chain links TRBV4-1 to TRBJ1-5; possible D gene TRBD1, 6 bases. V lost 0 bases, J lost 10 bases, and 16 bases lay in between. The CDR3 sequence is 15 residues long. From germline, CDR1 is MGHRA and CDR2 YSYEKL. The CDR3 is CASSQDQTGTLPQHF. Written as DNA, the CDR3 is TGCGCCAGCAGCCAAGATCAAACAGGGACTTTACCCCAGCATTTT.

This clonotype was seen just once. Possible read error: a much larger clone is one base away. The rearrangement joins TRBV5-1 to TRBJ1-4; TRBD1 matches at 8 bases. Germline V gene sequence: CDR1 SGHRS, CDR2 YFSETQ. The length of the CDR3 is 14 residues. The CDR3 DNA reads TGCGTCAGCAGCCCGACAGGGGCGGATGAAAAACTGTTTTTT. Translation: CVSSPTGADEKLFF.

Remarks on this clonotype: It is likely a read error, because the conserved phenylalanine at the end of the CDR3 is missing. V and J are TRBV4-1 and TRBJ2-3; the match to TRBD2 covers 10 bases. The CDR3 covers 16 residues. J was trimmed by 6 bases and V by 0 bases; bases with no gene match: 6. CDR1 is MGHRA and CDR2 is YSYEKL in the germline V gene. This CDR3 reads CASSQELAGGLDTQYS. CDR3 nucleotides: TGCGCCAGCAGCCAAGAATTAGCGGGAGGCTTGGATACGCAGTATTCT.

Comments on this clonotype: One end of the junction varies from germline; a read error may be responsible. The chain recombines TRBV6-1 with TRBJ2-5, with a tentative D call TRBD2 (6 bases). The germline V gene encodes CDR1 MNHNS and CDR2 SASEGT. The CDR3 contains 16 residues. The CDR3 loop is CASSGGEASRQETQYF. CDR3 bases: TGTGCCAGCAGTGGGGGGGAGGCGAGCCGACAAGAAACCCAGTACTTC.

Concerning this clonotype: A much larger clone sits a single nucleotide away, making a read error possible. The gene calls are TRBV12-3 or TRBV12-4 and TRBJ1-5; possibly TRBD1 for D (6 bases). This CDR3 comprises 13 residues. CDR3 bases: TGTGCCGGCAGCATACAGGGAAATCAGCCCCAGCATTTT. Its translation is CAGSIQGNQPQHF.

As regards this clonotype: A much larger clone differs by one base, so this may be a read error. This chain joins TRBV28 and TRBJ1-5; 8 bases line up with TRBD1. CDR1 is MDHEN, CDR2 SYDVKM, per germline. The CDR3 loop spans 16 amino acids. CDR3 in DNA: TGTGCCTGCAGTTTCATCGACAGGGGAAGCAATCAGCCCCAGCATTTT. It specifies CACSFIDRGSNQPQHF.

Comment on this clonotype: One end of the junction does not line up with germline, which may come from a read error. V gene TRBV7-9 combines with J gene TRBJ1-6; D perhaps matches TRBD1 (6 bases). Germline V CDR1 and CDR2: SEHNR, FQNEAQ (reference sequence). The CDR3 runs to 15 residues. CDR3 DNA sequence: TGCGCCAGCAACCTTTACAGGGATTATAATTCACCCCTCCACTTT. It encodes CASNLYRDYNSPLHF. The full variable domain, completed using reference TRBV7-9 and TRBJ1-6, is DTGVSQNPRHKITKRGQNVTFRCDPISEHNRLYWYRQTLGQGPEFLTYFQNEAQLEKSRLLSDRFSAERPKGSFSTLEIQRTEQGDSAMYLCASNLYRDYNSPLHFGNGTRLTVT.

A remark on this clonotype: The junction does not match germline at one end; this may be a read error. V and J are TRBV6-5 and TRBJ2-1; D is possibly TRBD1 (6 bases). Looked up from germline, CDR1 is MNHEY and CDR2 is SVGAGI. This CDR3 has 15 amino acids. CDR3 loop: CAGSVLGGVYNEQFF. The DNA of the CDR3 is TGTGCCGGCAGTGTACTAGGGGGAGTGTACAATGAACAGTTCTTC.

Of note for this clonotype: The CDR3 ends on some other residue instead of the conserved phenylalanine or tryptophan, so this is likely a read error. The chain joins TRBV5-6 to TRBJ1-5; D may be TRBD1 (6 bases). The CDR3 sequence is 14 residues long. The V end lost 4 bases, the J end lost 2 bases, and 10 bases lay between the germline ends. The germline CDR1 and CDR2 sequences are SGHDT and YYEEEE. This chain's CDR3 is CASSRRTGNQPQHS. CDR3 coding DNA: TGTGCCAGCAGCAGACGGACAGGCAATCAGCCCCAGCATTCT.

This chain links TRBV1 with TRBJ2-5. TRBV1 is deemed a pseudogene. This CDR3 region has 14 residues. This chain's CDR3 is CTSSQDRSDQTQYF. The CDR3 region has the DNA TGCACCAGCAGCCAAGATAGGAGCGATCAAACCCAGTACTTC.